This T cell receptor beta chain was sequenced in a study of PD-L1 blockade in urothelial cancer. Study-level points and caveats: Each patient gave one FFPE tumor sample, not collected immediately pre-treatment.

This CDR3 is 15 amino acids long. V was shortened by 1 base and J by 4 bases, with 13 bases between the two germline ends. The germline CDR1 and CDR2 sequences are LNHDA and SQIVND (reference sequence). About this clone: Its matching antigen is unknown.

TCRdb's copy holds only in-frame clones and misses some; the assay was immunoSEQ multiplex PCR. The repertoire holds 1,600 or so clones, roughly a third seen once, with 11% in the top ten. Sequenced material: tumor tissue, taken before atezolizumab (anti-PD-L1) treatment. The sequence came from a man aged 50-59 years with urothelial cancer. The V gene is TRBV19, the J gene TRBJ1-2; D may be TRBD1 (6 bases). The CDR3 sequence is CASSIGAGETYGYTF. The CDR3 DNA follows: TGTGCCAGTAGTATAGGGGCAGGGGAGACCTATGGCTACACCTTC.